This is a list of T cell receptor beta chains from one sample in a study of siplizumab effects on memory and regulatory T cells. Sequenced by immunoSEQ multiplex PCR; TCRdb stores in-frame clones only, minus some. The sample records tens of thousands of clones, 88% being singletons. Sample: Tregs sorted from blood. The receptors shown here come from a human donor in good health. The conserved cysteine and the conserved F or W are not part of the CDR3 here. Part of the rows lack a size; the others show once, few, many or a class for expanded clones.

cdr3_length: 11; v_call: TRBV7-9; j_call: TRBJ2-1; clone_size: -; cdr3_aa: ASMGGGYNEQF
cdr3_length: 12; v_call: TRBV6-5; j_call: TRBJ1-2; clone_size: -; cdr3_aa: ASSYSRTNYGYT
cdr3_length: 13; v_call: TRBV6-5; j_call: TRBJ2-2; clone_size: -; cdr3_aa: ASKPRQGNTGELF
cdr3_length: 11; v_call: TRBV2; j_call: TRBJ2-2; clone_size: -; cdr3_aa: ASSLPNTGELF
cdr3_length: 13; v_call: TRBV10-3; j_call: TRBJ2-1; clone_size: -; cdr3_aa: AISEITGRSNEQF
cdr3_length: 16; v_call: TRBV4-1; j_call: TRBJ2-5; clone_size: -; cdr3_aa: ASSQVLGLAGESETQY
cdr3_length: 13; v_call: TRBV5-1; j_call: TRBJ1-1; clone_size: -; cdr3_aa: ASSHTGQGATEAF
cdr3_length: 12; v_call: TRBV11-2; j_call: TRBJ2-1; clone_size: once; cdr3_aa: ASSRGNSYNEQF
cdr3_length: 14; v_call: TRBV19; j_call: TRBJ1-3; clone_size: -; cdr3_aa: ASGRTGTHSGNTIY
cdr3_length: 14; v_call: TRBV7-9; j_call: TRBJ1-1; clone_size: -; cdr3_aa: ASSLAFWNGNTEAF
cdr3_length: 12; v_call: TRBV4-1; j_call: TRBJ2-7; clone_size: -; cdr3_aa: ASSQRDRETEQY
cdr3_length: 12; v_call: TRBV19; j_call: TRBJ2-7; clone_size: -; cdr3_aa: ASSIRQGAYEQY
cdr3_length: 13; v_call: TRBV7-3; j_call: TRBJ2-7; clone_size: few; cdr3_aa: ASSLKRDISYEQY
cdr3_length: 10; v_call: TRBV5-1; j_call: TRBJ2-1; clone_size: -; cdr3_aa: ASSVGRDEQF
cdr3_length: 9; v_call: TRBV7-9; j_call: TRBJ1-1; clone_size: -; cdr3_aa: ASRQTGEAF
cdr3_length: 11; v_call: TRBV14; j_call: TRBJ2-7; clone_size: -; cdr3_aa: AAHGRRAYEQY
cdr3_length: 12; v_call: TRBV15; j_call: TRBJ1-5; clone_size: once; cdr3_aa: ATSRGITGQPQH
cdr3_length: 13; v_call: TRBV5-1; j_call: TRBJ2-5; clone_size: -; cdr3_aa: ASSTGDRRQETQY
cdr3_length: 13; v_call: TRBV6-1; j_call: TRBJ2-1; clone_size: once; cdr3_aa: ASSPGLAVYNEQF
cdr3_length: 11; v_call: TRBV5-1; j_call: TRBJ2-2; clone_size: -; cdr3_aa: ASSYGGSGELF
cdr3_length: 17; v_call: TRBV5-3; j_call: TRBJ2-3; clone_size: -; cdr3_aa: ARSYPTRCPLPSTDTQY
cdr3_length: 13; v_call: TRBV10-3; j_call: TRBJ1-3; clone_size: -; cdr3_aa: AIQKLRGGGNTIY
cdr3_length: 11; v_call: TRBV28; j_call: TRBJ1-5; clone_size: -; cdr3_aa: ASRSHSNQPQH
cdr3_length: 11; v_call: TRBV30; j_call: TRBJ2-7; clone_size: -; cdr3_aa: AWSEFMGYEQY
cdr3_length: 12; v_call: TRBV5-5; j_call: TRBJ2-7; clone_size: -; cdr3_aa: ASSLEAARNEQY
cdr3_length: 13; v_call: TRBV7-2; j_call: TRBJ2-7; clone_size: -; cdr3_aa: ASSQTSGRAYEQY
cdr3_length: 12; v_call: TRBV7-8; j_call: TRBJ2-7; clone_size: -; cdr3_aa: ASSRTRTGYEQY
cdr3_length: 10; v_call: TRBV11-3; j_call: TRBJ2-5; clone_size: -; cdr3_aa: ASSSDGRTQY
cdr3_length: 14; v_call: TRBV27; j_call: TRBJ2-7; clone_size: -; cdr3_aa: ASSLLRTGLTYEQY
cdr3_length: 14; v_call: TRBV4-1; j_call: TRBJ1-4; clone_size: once; cdr3_aa: ASSRGMDPTNEKLF
cdr3_length: 9; v_call: TRBV25-1; j_call: TRBJ2-2; clone_size: -; cdr3_aa: ATKGTGELF
cdr3_length: 12; v_call: TRBV10-3; j_call: TRBJ1-3; clone_size: -; cdr3_aa: AISGTGSGNTIY
cdr3_length: 12; v_call: TRBV9; j_call: TRBJ1-1; clone_size: -; cdr3_aa: ASSVGMAGTEAF